The T cell receptor beta chain described here comes from a study of blood T cell repertoires in COVID-19. Study information: In each case, the material was cDNA or gDNA derived from T cells, B-cell-depleted T cells, or PBMCs.

The V gene's germline CDR1 is MNHEY and CDR2 SVGAGI. Trimming removed 2 bases at V and 9 bases at J, with 11 bases between. CDR3 size: 13 residues. TCRdb's table, derived via immunoSEQ multiplex PCR, lists solely in-frame clones and lacks some. The sample yields 250,000 to 300,000 clones, approximately 82% seen once. Sequenced sample: peripheral blood. The chain recombines TRBV6-5 with TRBJ2-1; possible D gene TRBD1, 6 bases. This clonotype was sampled from a man older than 75 with acute or convalescent COVID-19. This CDR3 reads CASSYPRGGEQFF. Written as DNA, the CDR3 is TGTGCCAGCAGTTACCCCAGGGGTGGTGAGCAGTTCTTC.